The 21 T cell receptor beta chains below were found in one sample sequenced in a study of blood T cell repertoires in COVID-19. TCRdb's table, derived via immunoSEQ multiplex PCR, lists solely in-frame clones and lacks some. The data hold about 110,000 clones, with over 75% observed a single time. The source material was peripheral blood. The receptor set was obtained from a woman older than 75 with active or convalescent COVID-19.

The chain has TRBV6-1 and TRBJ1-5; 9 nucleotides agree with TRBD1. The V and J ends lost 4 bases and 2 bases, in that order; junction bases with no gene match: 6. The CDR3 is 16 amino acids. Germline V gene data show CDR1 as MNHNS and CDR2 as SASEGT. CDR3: CASSVFTGGRNQPQHF. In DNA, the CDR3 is TGTGCCAGCAGTGTTTTTACAGGGGGCCGCAATCAGCCCCAGCATTTT.

CDR3 in amino acids: CASSEVANRMLGNTIYF. DNA of the CDR3: TGTGCCAGCAGTGAAGTAGCCAACCGGATGCTTGGAAACACCATATATTTT. The chain carries TRBV6-1 and TRBJ1-3; D gene unclear. The V and J ends lost 1 base and 3 bases respectively, with 16 bases between them. This CDR3 is 17 amino acids long. Per germline, CDR1 MNHNS and CDR2 SASEGT.

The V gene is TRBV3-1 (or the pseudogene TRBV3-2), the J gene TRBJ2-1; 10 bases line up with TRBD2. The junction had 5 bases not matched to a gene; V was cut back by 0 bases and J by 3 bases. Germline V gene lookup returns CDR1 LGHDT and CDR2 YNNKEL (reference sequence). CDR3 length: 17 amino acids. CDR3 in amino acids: CASSQDMVAGGYNEQFF. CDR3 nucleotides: TGTGCCAGCAGCCAAGATATGGTAGCGGGGGGCTACAATGAGCAGTTCTTC.

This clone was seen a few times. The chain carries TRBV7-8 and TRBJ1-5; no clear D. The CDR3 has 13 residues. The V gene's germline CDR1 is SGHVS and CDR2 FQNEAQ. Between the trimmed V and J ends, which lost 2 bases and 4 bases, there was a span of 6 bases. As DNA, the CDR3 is TGTGCCAGCAGCTTAAGCCGTAATCAGCCCCAGCATTTT. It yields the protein CASSLSRNQPQHF.

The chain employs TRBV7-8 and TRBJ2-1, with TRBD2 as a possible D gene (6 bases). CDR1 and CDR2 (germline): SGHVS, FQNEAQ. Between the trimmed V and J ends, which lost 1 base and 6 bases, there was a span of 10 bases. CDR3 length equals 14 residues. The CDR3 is CASSLEWTINEQFF. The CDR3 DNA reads TGTGCCAGCAGCTTAGAGTGGACTATCAATGAGCAGTTCTTC.

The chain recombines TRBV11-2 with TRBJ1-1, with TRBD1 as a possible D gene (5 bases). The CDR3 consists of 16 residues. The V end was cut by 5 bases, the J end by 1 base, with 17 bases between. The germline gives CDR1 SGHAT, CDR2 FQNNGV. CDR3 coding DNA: TGTGCCAGCAGCGCCTTGGCGTGGGGCAGGAACACTGAAGCTTTCTTT. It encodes CASSALAWGRNTEAFF.

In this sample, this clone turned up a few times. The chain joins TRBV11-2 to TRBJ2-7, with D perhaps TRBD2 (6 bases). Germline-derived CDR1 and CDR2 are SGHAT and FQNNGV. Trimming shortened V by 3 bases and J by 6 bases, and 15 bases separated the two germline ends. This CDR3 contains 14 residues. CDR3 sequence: CASSFELTSSEQYF. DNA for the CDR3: TGTGCCAGCAGCTTCGAATTGACTAGTTCCGAGCAGTACTTC.

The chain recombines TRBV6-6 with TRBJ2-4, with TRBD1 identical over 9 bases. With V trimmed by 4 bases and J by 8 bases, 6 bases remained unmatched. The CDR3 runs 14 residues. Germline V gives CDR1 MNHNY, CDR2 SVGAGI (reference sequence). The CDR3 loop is CASSLGQGGDIQYF. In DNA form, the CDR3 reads TGTGCCAGCAGTTTGGGACAGGGCGGGGACATTCAGTACTTC.

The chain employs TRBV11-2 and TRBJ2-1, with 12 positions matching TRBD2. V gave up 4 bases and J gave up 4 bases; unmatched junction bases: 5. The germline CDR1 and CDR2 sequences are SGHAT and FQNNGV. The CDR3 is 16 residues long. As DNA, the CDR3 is TGTGCCAGCAGCTCCCTAGCGGGAGGGTCGTACAATGAGCAGTTCTTC. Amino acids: CASSSLAGGSYNEQFF.

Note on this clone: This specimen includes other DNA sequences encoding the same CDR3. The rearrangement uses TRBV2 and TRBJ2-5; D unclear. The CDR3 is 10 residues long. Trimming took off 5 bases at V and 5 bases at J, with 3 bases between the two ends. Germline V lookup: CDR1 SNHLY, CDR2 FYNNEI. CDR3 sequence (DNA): TGTGCCAGCAGTCGGGAGACCCAGTACTTC. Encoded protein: CASSRETQYF.

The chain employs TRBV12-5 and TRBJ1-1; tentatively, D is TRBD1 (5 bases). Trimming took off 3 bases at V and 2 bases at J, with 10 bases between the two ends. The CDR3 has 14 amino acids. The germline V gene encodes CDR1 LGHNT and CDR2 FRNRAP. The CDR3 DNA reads TGTGCTAGTGGTTTAGGGGCTACCAACACTGAAGCTTTCTTT. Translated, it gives CASGLGATNTEAFF.

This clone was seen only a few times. CDR3 in amino acids: CASFDRQNTGELFF. The CDR3 region has the DNA TGTGCCAGCTTCGACAGACAGAACACCGGGGAGCTGTTTTTT. The genes are TRBV28 and TRBJ2-2; maybe TRBD1 (5 bases). CDR3 size: 14 residues. Germline V gene sequence: CDR1 MDHEN, CDR2 SYDVKM. Trimming removed 8 bases from V and 1 base from J, with 11 bases in between.

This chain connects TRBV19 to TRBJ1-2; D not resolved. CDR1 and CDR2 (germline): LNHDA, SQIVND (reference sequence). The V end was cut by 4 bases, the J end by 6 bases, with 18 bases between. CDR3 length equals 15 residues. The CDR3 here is CASSKAEGWGNGYTF. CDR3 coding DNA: TGTGCCAGTAGTAAGGCTGAGGGATGGGGAAATGGCTACACCTTC.

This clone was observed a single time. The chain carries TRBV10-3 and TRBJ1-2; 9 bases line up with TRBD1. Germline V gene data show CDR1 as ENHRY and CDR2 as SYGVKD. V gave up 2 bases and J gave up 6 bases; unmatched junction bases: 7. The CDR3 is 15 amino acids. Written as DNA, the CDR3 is TGTGCCATCAGTGAGCAGGGGACAGGGTCAGATGGCTACACCTTC. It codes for CAISEQGTGSDGYTF.

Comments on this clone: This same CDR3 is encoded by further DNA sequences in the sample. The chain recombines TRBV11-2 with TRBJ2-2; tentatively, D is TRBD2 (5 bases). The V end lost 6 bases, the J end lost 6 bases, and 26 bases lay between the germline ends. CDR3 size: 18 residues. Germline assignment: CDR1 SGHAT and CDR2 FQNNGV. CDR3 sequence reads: CASSLPPVFGKRAGELFF. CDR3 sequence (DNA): TGTGCCAGCAGTTTACCGCCGGTCTTCGGGAAGAGGGCCGGGGAGCTGTTTTTT. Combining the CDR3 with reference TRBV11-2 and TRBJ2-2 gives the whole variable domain EAGVAQSPRYKIIEKRQSVAFWCNPISGHATLYWYQQILGQGPKLLIQFQNNGVVDDSQLPKDRFSAERLKGVDSTLKIQPAKLEDSAVYLCASSLPPVFGKRAGELFFGEGSRLTVL.

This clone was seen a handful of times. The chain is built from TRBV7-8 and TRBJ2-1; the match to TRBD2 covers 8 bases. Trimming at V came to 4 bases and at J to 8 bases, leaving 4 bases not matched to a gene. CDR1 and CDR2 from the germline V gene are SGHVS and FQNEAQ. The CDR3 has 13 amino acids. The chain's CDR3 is CASSSLAGHEQFF. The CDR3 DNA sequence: TGTGCCAGCAGCTCCTTAGCGGGGCATGAGCAGTTCTTC.

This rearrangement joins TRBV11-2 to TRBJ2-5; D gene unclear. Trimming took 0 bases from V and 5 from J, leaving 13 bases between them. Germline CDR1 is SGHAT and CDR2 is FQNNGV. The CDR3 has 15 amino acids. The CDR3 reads CASSLDLGLGETQYF. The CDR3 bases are TGTGCCAGCAGCTTAGATCTAGGTCTCGGGGAGACCCAGTACTTC.

The CDR3, as DNA: TGCAGTGCTAGTGCCCACGGGGACGAGCAGTACTTC. This codes for CSASAHGDEQYF. V usage is TRBV20-1 and J usage is TRBJ2-7; TRBD2 might be the D (5 bases). The ends were cut back, 3 bases at V and 5 bases at J, with 11 bases in the middle. CDR3 length: 12 amino acids. Germline lookup yields CDR1 DFQATT and CDR2 SNEGSKA (reference sequence).

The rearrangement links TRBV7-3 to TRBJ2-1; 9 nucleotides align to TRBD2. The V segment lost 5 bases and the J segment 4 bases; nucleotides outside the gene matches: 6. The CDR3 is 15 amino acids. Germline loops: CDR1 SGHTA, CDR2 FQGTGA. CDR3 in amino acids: CASSLGTSRYNEQFF. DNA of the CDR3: TGTGCCAGCAGCCTCGGGACTAGCAGATACAATGAGCAGTTCTTC.

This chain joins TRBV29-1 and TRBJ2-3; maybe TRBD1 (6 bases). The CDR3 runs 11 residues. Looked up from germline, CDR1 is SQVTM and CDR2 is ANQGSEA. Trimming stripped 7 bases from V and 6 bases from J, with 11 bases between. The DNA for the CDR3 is TGCAGCGCAGGGGCCCGGGATACGCAGTATTTT. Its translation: CSAGARDTQYF.

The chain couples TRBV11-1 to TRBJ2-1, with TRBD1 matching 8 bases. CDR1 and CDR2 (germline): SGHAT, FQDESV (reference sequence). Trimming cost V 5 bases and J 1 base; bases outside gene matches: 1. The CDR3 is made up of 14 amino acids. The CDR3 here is CASSDRGSYNEQFF. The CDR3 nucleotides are TGTGCCAGCAGCGACAGGGGTTCCTACAATGAGCAGTTCTTC.